The rows below give T cell receptor beta chains drawn from one sample of a study of cytotoxic CD8 clonotypes in ibrutinib-treated CLL. Sequenced by immunoSEQ multiplex PCR; TCRdb stores in-frame clones only, minus some. The sample includes tens of thousands of clones, around 72% of them seen just once. The sequenced sample was PBMCs, obtained before ibrutinib treatment. All receptors come from a human donor with chronic lymphocytic leukemia. Both conserved end residues are part of each CDR3. The order of the fields is clone size, J gene, V gene, D gene, CDR3 DNA, CDR3 protein. D genes are given only for firm matches. Size is stated for part of the rows, as once, few or many counts, or as a class when the clone is expanded.

abundance: -; j_gene: TRBJ2-2; v_gene: TRBV7-2; d_gene: -; CDR3nt: TGTGCCAGCAGCTTAGTAAGAGAGAACACCGGGGAGCTGTTTTTT; CDR3aa: CASSLVRENTGELFF
abundance: few; j_gene: TRBJ1-2; v_gene: TRBV5-1; d_gene: TRBD1; CDR3nt: TGCGCCAGCAGCTTGGTGGCAGGGGGGGCCTATGGCTACACCTTC; CDR3aa: CASSLVAGGAYGYTF
abundance: -; j_gene: TRBJ1-6; v_gene: TRBV6-5; d_gene: -; CDR3nt: TGTGCCAGCAAGCCGGGGCCCGCTTATAATTCACCCCTCCACTTT; CDR3aa: CASKPGPAYNSPLHF
abundance: -; j_gene: TRBJ2-7; v_gene: TRBV7-9; d_gene: TRBD1; CDR3nt: TGTGCCAGCAGCCCTCGATCAGGGGGACCCTACGAGCAGTACTTC; CDR3aa: CASSPRSGGPYEQYF
abundance: once; j_gene: TRBJ2-5; v_gene: TRBV13; d_gene: -; CDR3nt: TGTGCCAGCAGCTTAACCCCCAGCGGCCAAGAGACCCAGTACTTC; CDR3aa: CASSLTPSGQETQYF
abundance: -; j_gene: TRBJ1-1; v_gene: TRBV7-2; d_gene: -; CDR3nt: TGTGCCAGCAGCTTGACAGGTAGCATTAAAAACACTGAAGCTTTCTTT; CDR3aa: CASSLTGSIKNTEAFF
abundance: large; j_gene: TRBJ1-1; v_gene: TRBV6-1; d_gene: -; CDR3nt: TGTGCCAGTGGACCGATGAACACTGAAGCTTTCTTT; CDR3aa: CASGPMNTEAFF
abundance: -; j_gene: TRBJ2-7; v_gene: TRBV4-3; d_gene: -; CDR3nt: TGCGCCAGCAGCCAAGACCTGGGAAACGAGCAGTACTTC; CDR3aa: CASSQDLGNEQYF
abundance: few; j_gene: TRBJ2-5; v_gene: TRBV15; d_gene: -; CDR3nt: TGTGCCACCAGCATCCGGAGCCGAATGGAGACCCAGTACTTC; CDR3aa: CATSIRSRMETQYF
abundance: -; j_gene: TRBJ1-6; v_gene: TRBV19; d_gene: TRBD1; CDR3nt: TGTGCCAGTAGGAAAAACAGGGGGAGCAATTCACCCCTCCACTTT; CDR3aa: CASRKNRGSNSPLHF
abundance: -; j_gene: TRBJ1-1; v_gene: TRBV6-1; d_gene: TRBD1; CDR3nt: TGTGCCAGCAGTCTTGGGACAGGGGGCACTGAAGCTTTCTTT; CDR3aa: CASSLGTGGTEAFF
abundance: -; j_gene: TRBJ1-4; v_gene: TRBV27; d_gene: -; CDR3nt: TGTGCCAGCAGGAGGACCCTAGCAAATGAAAAACTGTTTTTT; CDR3aa: CASRRTLANEKLFF
abundance: few; j_gene: TRBJ1-3; v_gene: TRBV6-5; d_gene: -; CDR3nt: TGTGCCAGCAGCCCTGGGATTAGGAACACCATATATTTT; CDR3aa: CASSPGIRNTIYF
abundance: -; j_gene: TRBJ2-5; v_gene: TRBV5-8; d_gene: TRBD2; CDR3nt: TGTGCCAGCAGCTTAGCGGGAGGGCCGGGGGAGACCCAGTACTTC; CDR3aa: CASSLAGGPGETQYF
abundance: -; j_gene: TRBJ1-5; v_gene: TRBV7-2; d_gene: -; CDR3nt: TGTGCCAGCAGCTTATCAGGGTCAGGGAGCAATCAGCCCCAGCATTTT; CDR3aa: CASSLSGSGSNQPQHF
abundance: -; j_gene: TRBJ2-1; v_gene: TRBV9; d_gene: -; CDR3nt: TGTGCCAGCAGCGACTGGAAGAGCTCCTACAATGAGCAGTTCTTC; CDR3aa: CASSDWKSSYNEQFF
abundance: -; j_gene: TRBJ2-3; v_gene: TRBV5-1; d_gene: TRBD1; CDR3nt: TGCGCCAGCAGCTCTACAGCCGGGACAGGGTCGGTGTATTTT; CDR3aa: CASSSTAGTGSVYF
abundance: -; j_gene: TRBJ2-3; v_gene: TRBV5-8; d_gene: TRBD2; CDR3nt: TGTGCCAGCAGCACCGGGACTAGTAGGACGGGCACAGATACGCAGTATTTT; CDR3aa: CASSTGTSRTGTDTQYF
abundance: few; j_gene: TRBJ1-5; v_gene: TRBV19; d_gene: -; CDR3nt: TGTGCCAGTAGTATAGTACGGCAGCTCAGCAATCAGCCCCAGCATTTT; CDR3aa: CASSIVRQLSNQPQHF
abundance: -; j_gene: TRBJ1-5; v_gene: TRBV6-1; d_gene: -; CDR3nt: TGTGCCAGCAGCGGCTGGTCCAGCAATCAGCCCCAGCATTTT; CDR3aa: CASSGWSSNQPQHF
abundance: -; j_gene: TRBJ2-7; v_gene: TRBV6-5; d_gene: -; CDR3nt: TGTGCCAGCAGTTACGGGGGGACCTCCTACGAGCAGTACTTC; CDR3aa: CASSYGGTSYEQYF
abundance: -; j_gene: TRBJ1-1; v_gene: TRBV5-1; d_gene: -; CDR3nt: TGCGCCAGCAATGTGGACAGTTGGAACACTGAAGCTTTCTTT; CDR3aa: CASNVDSWNTEAFF
abundance: -; j_gene: TRBJ1-1; v_gene: TRBV9; d_gene: -; CDR3nt: TGTGCCAGCAGACCCCTGCCAAGAACCAACACTGAAGCTTTCTTT; CDR3aa: CASRPLPRTNTEAFF
abundance: -; j_gene: TRBJ2-7; v_gene: TRBV30; d_gene: -; CDR3nt: TGTGCCTGCTCAGCTTTGGGGGAGCAGTACTTC; CDR3aa: CACSALGEQYF
abundance: -; j_gene: TRBJ1-1; v_gene: TRBV30; d_gene: -; CDR3nt: TGTGCCTGGAGTCCCTCTCCCGGTGAAGCTTTCTTT; CDR3aa: CAWSPSPGEAFF
abundance: -; j_gene: TRBJ1-2; v_gene: TRBV15; d_gene: TRBD1; CDR3nt: TGTGCCACTTTCGGGACAGGGGTGTCTAACTATGGCTACACCTTC; CDR3aa: CATFGTGVSNYGYTF
abundance: -; j_gene: TRBJ1-1; v_gene: TRBV19; d_gene: TRBD1; CDR3nt: TGTGCCAGTAGTAACCGTTGGGACAGGGGTGAAGCTTTCTTT; CDR3aa: CASSNRWDRGEAFF
abundance: -; j_gene: TRBJ1-4; v_gene: TRBV11-2; d_gene: -; CDR3nt: TGTGCCACCACTCGGGGGGCCAATGAAAAACTGTTTTTT; CDR3aa: CATTRGANEKLFF
abundance: -; j_gene: TRBJ2-1; v_gene: TRBV7-2; d_gene: -; CDR3nt: TGTGCCAGCAGCTCCCCGACTAACTACAATGAGCAGTTCTTC; CDR3aa: CASSSPTNYNEQFF
abundance: -; j_gene: TRBJ2-7; v_gene: TRBV5-1; d_gene: -; CDR3nt: TGCGCCAGCAACCCTGACTTAAGCTCCTACGAGCAGTACTTC; CDR3aa: CASNPDLSSYEQYF
abundance: once; j_gene: TRBJ2-1; v_gene: TRBV9; d_gene: -; CDR3nt: TGTGCCAGCAGCCCCGGGGTAGAGCTGGCCTACAATGAGCAGTTCTTC; CDR3aa: CASSPGVELAYNEQFF
abundance: -; j_gene: TRBJ2-6; v_gene: TRBV5-1; d_gene: -; CDR3nt: TGCGCCAGCAGCTTGGGAGAGCACTCTAGGGCCAACGTCCTGACTTTC; CDR3aa: CASSLGEHSRANVLTF
abundance: -; j_gene: TRBJ1-1; v_gene: TRBV29-1; d_gene: -; CDR3nt: TGCAGCGCACTTACAGGAGAGAACACTGAAGCTTTCTTT; CDR3aa: CSALTGENTEAFF
abundance: -; j_gene: TRBJ1-2; v_gene: TRBV5-1; d_gene: TRBD1; CDR3nt: TGCGCCAGCAGCTCCGGACAGGGGTCCTACTATGGCTACACCTTC; CDR3aa: CASSSGQGSYYGYTF
abundance: few; j_gene: TRBJ1-1; v_gene: TRBV7-2; d_gene: -; CDR3nt: TGTGCCAGCAGCTACCTGATGATGGGGGGGATGAACACTGAAGCTTTCTTT; CDR3aa: CASSYLMMGGMNTEAFF
abundance: -; j_gene: TRBJ2-7; v_gene: TRBV7-7; d_gene: TRBD1; CDR3nt: TGTGCTAGCAGCGTCGGACAGGGCTACGAGCAGTACTTC; CDR3aa: CASSVGQGYEQYF
abundance: once; j_gene: TRBJ2-7; v_gene: TRBV6-5; d_gene: TRBD1; CDR3nt: TGTGCCAGCAGTGGCACAGGGGTAGGTGAGCAGTACTTC; CDR3aa: CASSGTGVGEQYF
abundance: -; j_gene: TRBJ2-2; v_gene: TRBV4-1; d_gene: -; CDR3nt: TGCGCCAGCCACGCGGACACCGGGGAGCTGTTTTTT; CDR3aa: CASHADTGELFF
abundance: few; j_gene: TRBJ1-5; v_gene: TRBV6-6; d_gene: -; CDR3nt: TGTGCCAGCAGCAAAATGGATAATAGCAATCAGCCCCAGCATTTT; CDR3aa: CASSKMDNSNQPQHF
abundance: -; j_gene: TRBJ2-2; v_gene: TRBV11-1; d_gene: TRBD1; CDR3nt: TGTGCCAGCAGCACTCGGGGACAGGGTTCCGGGGAGCTGTTTTTT; CDR3aa: CASSTRGQGSGELFF
abundance: -; j_gene: TRBJ1-1; v_gene: TRBV30; d_gene: -; CDR3nt: TGTGCCTGGAGTGTACTAAGGTTTACTGAAGCTTTCTTT; CDR3aa: CAWSVLRFTEAFF